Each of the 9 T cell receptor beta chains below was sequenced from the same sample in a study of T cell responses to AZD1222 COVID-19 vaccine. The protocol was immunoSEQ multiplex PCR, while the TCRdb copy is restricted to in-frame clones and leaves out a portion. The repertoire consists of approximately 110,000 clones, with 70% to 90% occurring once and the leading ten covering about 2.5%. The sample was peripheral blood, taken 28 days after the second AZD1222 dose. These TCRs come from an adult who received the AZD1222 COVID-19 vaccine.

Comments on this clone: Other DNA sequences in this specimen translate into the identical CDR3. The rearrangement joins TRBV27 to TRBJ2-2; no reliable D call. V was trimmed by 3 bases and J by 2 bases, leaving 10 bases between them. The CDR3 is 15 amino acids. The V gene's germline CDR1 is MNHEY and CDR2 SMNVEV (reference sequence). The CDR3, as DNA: TGTGCCAGCAGTTTGACTGGAAGCAACACCGGGGAGCTGTTTTTT. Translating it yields CASSLTGSNTGELFF.

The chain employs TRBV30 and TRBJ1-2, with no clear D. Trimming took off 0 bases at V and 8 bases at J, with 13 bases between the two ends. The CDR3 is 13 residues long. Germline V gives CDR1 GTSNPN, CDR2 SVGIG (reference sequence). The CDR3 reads CAWSVPWAEGYTF. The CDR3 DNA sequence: TGTGCCTGGAGTGTACCTTGGGCTGAGGGCTACACCTTC.

This CDR3 is CASLWVLGYTF. As DNA, the CDR3 is TGTGCCAGCCTCTGGGTTCTGGGCTACACCTTC. The gene calls are TRBV28 and TRBJ1-2; D remains unclear. Germline V gene sequence: CDR1 MDHEN, CDR2 SYDVKM. V lost 8 bases, J lost 8 bases, and 12 bases lay in between. The CDR3 runs 11 residues.

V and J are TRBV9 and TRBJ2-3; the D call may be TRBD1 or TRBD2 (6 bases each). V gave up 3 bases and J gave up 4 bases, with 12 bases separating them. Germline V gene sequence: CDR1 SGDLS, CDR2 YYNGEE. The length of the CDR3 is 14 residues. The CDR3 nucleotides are TGTGCCAGCAGCGGCCCGGGGGCAGCAGATACGCAGTATTTT. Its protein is CASSGPGAADTQYF.

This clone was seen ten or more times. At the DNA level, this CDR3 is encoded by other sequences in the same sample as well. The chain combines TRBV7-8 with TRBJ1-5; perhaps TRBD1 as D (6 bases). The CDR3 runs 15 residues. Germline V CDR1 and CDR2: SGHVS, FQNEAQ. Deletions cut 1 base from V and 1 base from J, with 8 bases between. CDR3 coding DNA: TGTGCCAGCAGCTTAGACAGGGTGAGCAATCAGCCCCAGCATTTT. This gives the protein CASSLDRVSNQPQHF.

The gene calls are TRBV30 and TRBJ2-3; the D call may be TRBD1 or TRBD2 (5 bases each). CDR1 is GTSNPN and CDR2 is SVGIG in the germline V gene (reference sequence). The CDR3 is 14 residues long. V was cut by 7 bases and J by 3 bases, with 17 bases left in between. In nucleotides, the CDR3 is TGTGCCTATTCTCCCGGGACGGTAACAGATACGCAGTATTTT. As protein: CAYSPGTVTDTQYF.

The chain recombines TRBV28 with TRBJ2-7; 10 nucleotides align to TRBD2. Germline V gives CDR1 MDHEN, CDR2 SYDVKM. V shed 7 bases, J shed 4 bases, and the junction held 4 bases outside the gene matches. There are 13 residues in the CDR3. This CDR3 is CASKMTSGYEQYF. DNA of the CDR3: TGTGCCAGCAAAATGACTAGCGGGTACGAGCAGTACTTC. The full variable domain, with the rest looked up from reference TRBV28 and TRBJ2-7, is DVKVTQSSRYLVKRTGEKVFLECVQDMDHENMFWYRQDPGLGLRLIYFSYDVKMKEKGDIPEGYSVSREKKERFSLILESASTNQTSMYLCASKMTSGYEQYFGPGTRLTVT.

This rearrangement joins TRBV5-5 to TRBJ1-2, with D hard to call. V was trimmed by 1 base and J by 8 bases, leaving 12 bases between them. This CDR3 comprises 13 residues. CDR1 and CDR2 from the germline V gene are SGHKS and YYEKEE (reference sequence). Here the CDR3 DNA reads TGTGCCAGCAGCTTGTCTGTCGAGGGAGGCTACACCTTC. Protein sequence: CASSLSVEGGYTF.

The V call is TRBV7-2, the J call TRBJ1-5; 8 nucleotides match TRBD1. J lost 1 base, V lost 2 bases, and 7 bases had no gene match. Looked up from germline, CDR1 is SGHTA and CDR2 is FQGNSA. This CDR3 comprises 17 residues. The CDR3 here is CASSLHQGARSNQPQHF. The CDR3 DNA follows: TGTGCCAGCAGCTTACACCAGGGGGCGCGCAGCAATCAGCCCCAGCATTTT.